This TCR beta chain is from a study of blood T cell repertoires in COVID-19. Study context: Acute-phase and convalescent COVID-19 samples originated in the United States, Italy and Spain.

In its sample, this clone was seen once. The protocol was immunoSEQ multiplex PCR, while the TCRdb copy is restricted to in-frame clones and leaves out a portion. The sample includes approximately 40,000 clones, roughly nine tenths of them seen just once. The CDR3 is 15 amino acids. Germline assignment: CDR1 SGHRS and CDR2 YFSETQ. Trimming pared 0 bases from V and 1 base from J, leaving 10 bases between. The chain links TRBV5-1 to TRBJ1-1; D perhaps matches TRBD1 (6 bases). The sample was peripheral blood. This receptor was taken from a woman of 80 years or more in a cohort sampled during active or convalescent COVID-19. DNA for the CDR3: TGCGCCAGCAGCTTGGACTCGGGACAGAACACTGAAGCTTTCTTT. Encoded protein: CASSLDSGQNTEAFF.